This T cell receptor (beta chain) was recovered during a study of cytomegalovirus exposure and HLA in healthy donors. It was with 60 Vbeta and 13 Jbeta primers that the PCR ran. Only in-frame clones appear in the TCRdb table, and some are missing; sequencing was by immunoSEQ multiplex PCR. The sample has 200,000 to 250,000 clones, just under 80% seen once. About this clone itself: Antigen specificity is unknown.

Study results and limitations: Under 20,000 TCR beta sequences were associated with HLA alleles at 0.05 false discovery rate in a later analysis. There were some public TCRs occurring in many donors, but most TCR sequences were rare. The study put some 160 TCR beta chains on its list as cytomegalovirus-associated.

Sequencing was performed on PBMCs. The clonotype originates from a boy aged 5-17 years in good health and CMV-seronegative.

The CDR3 nucleotides read TGTGCCAGTAGTATAGGAGCGGATGAAGCTTTCTTT. Protein sequence: CASSIGADEAFF. The chain couples TRBV19 to TRBJ1-1; D is unresolved. V dropped 1 base and J dropped 7 bases, with 7 bases sitting between them. Germline V gene sequence: CDR1 LNHDA, CDR2 SQIVND (reference sequence). This CDR3 spans 12 amino acids.